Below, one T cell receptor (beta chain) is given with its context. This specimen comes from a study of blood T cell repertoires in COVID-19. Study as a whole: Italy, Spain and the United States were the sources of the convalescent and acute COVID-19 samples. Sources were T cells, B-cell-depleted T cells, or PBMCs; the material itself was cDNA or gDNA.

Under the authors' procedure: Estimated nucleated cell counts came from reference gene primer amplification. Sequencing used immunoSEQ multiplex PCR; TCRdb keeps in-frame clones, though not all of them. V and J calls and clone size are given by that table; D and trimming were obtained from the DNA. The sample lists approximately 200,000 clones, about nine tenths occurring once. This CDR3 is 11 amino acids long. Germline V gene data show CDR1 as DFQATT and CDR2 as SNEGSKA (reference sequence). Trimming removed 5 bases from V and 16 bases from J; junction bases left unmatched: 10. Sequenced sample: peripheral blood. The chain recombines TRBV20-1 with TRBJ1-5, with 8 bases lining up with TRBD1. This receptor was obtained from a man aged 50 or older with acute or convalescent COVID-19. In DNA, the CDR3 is TGCAGTGCTGGTAGACAGGGGATTATACATTTT. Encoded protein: CSAGRQGIIHF.